This TCR beta chain was identified in a study of shared clonotypes between healthy human individuals (dated by TCRdb to 2020 to 2021). Turning to the overall study: A few men and two women, aged 18 to 49 years, made up the cohort. To estimate repertoire size and how much clonotypes are shared between individuals, the study performed deep sequencing of blood TCR repertoires from a handful of healthy adults. Each donor's leukapheresis produced roughly between roughly 0.9 and 9 billion PBMCs. Per donor, three plates each were used for CD4 naive and CD4 memory, two for CD8 naive, and one for CD8 memory. To increase sequencing depth and limit assay-specific biases, TCR repertoire library preparation and sequencing were carried out by different laboratories using diverse techniques.

What the research found in general, with its limitations: Based on pairwise subsampling, the degree of clonotype sharing among donors was expected to be affected by sequencing depth. Incomplete sequencing was indicated by rarefaction of sorted-subset datasets, despite the large sequencing depth. Because the study included a small number of donors, the genetic and exposure-history diversity represented was limited. Sampling was restricted to blood, and TCR repertoires in tissue are likely to differ from TCR repertoires in blood. Larger estimated clonotype richness was generally found for naive subsets than for memory subsets. Approximately 5% of naive CD4, 3.5% of naive CD8, roughly 2.4% of memory CD4, and 0.35% to 0.5% of memory CD8 clonotypes were shared across several donors. Higher generation probabilities were observed for clonotypes shared by all four sorted-subset donors than for non-shared clonotypes.

For the CD8 naive samples, CD45RO-negative cells were positively selected for CCR7, yielding a CD45RA+CCR7+ population from which TemRA cells were excluded. The donors were healthy, HIV-negative adults with no recently reported acute infections or vaccinations. Every donor was a Caucasian adult living in Nashville, Tennessee, USA. After blood collection by leukapheresis, PBMCs were isolated using Ficoll-Histopaque density gradient centrifugation and then cryopreserved in the vapor phase of liquid nitrogen. Analytical flow cytometry was used to check the purity and quantity of every magnetically sorted T cell population. Each sorted fraction had its genomic DNA isolated and then quantified by UV absorbance on a Nanodrop 2000c. As to this clone: The target of this receptor is not known. Base qualities were left out, and no much larger clone turns up one base away.

From cysteine to phenylalanine, the CDR3 is 14 amino acids long. The read is trimmed to its CDR3 DNA, 42 bases read in frame from base 1. V sheds 9 bases and J sheds 4 bases, leaving 16 bases between their ends. The germline V gene provides CDR1 MNHNS and CDR2 SASEGT. TCR CDR3 regions were amplified from genomic DNA by multiplex PCR using the deep immunoSEQ assay. For each cell subset, the extracted genomic DNA was distributed evenly across all wells of several immunoSEQ 96-well plates, and each plate served as one replicate. Each replicate PCR for sorted subsets received about 180 ng genomic DNA, equal to 28,000 or so T cell genomes. Purified libraries were measured with a Qubit 3.0 fluorometer, size-checked on a Bioanalyzer 2100, and measured again with the KAPA Library Quantification kit. Every immunoSEQ 96-well plate was sequenced on a separate single-read 150-cycle Illumina NextSeq 550 flow cell. The original methods were these. The immunoSEQ output contained only junctional sequences without quality scores, so filtering could not match that applied to full-length reads. To assign V/J genes and CDR3, sequences were annotated against IMGT germline references using PyIR, a Python wrapper for IgBLAST v1.9. Any read was removed if the V/J assignment was weak (E-value above 1e-6), the CDR3 was missing, or the read contained stop codons, out-of-frame junctions, or ambiguous translated residues. A V3J clonotype was defined by an identical inferred V gene, J gene, and CDR3 amino acid sequence. To compute the percentage overlap between repertoires, the number of shared unique clonotypes was divided by the size of the smaller repertoire. Richness of each repertoire was evaluated using RTK rarefaction, the Chao1 estimator, and Recon v2.1 estimates of unobserved clonotypes. Generation probabilities for all TCRbeta clonotypes obtained by the gDNA method from several donors were computed using OLGA. What TCRdb holds here is the immuneACCESS table cut down to in-frame rearrangements. Part of the clones is not present; checked against another copy, under half of the missing clones reflect an unresolved V gene, and the others are unexplained. V and J calls and clone size follow that table, whereas D and trimming were derived from the DNA. This sample gives roughly 2.1 million clones in total; 93% of them show up just once. Over 1.5% of the sample rests with the top ten.

The chain is made from TRBV6-1 and TRBJ2-1, with the D gene not confidently named. This TCR derives from a man between 18 and 29 years old in good health. Some clones in this sample may be carry-over from other donors' samples. The sample taken for sequencing was naive CD8+ T cells from PBMCs. The sample's cell subset or site label, in plain terms: CD45RA+CCR7+. The CDR3 reads as follows: CASTLRVSYNEQFF. The nucleotide sequence reads as follows: TGTGCCAGTACCTTACGGGTGTCGTACAATGAGCAGTTCTTC.